The sequence of this TCR beta chain was determined in a study of Graves' ophthalmopathy and Graves' hyperthyroidism. Study-wide background: Sampling took place at initial diagnosis, with peripheral blood obtained before any treatment.

In its sample, this clonotype was seen many times. Investigators amplified TCR beta CDR3 regions from RNA transcripts. The authors performed first-round RT-PCR with HTBI primers and then a second-round multiplex PCR. One entry per CDR3 protein results from TCRdb running MiXCR on the multiplex PCR reads. This sample has under 350,000 distinct CDR3 sequences, with roughly a sixth found just once. V was clipped by 3 bases and J by 4 bases, with 12 bases between them. The CDR3 sequence is 14 residues long. The germline CDR1 and CDR2 sequences are MNHEY and SVGEGT. The chain employs TRBV6-2 or TRBV6-3 and TRBJ1-1; D is possibly TRBD1 (5 bases). The receptor was isolated from an adult man with Graves' ophthalmopathy. Sequencing input: peripheral blood. CDR3 residues: CASSYRRQGTEAFF. The CDR3 DNA is TGTGCCAGCAGTTATAGGCGGCAGGGCACTGAAGCTTTCTTT.